This T cell receptor (beta chain) was recorded in a study of CD8+ T cells in alopecia areata. Study-level points and caveats: Among the top 100, expanded CD8+ clones, as well as scalp clonality, were significantly decreased by tofacitinib.

In this sample, this clone turned up once. No antigen is known for it. Treatment here: oral pan-JAK inhibitor, 5-10 mg twice daily. Sequencing relied on a cDNA template that was reverse transcribed from extracted RNA. The repertoire was sequenced with immunoSEQ multiplex PCR; TCRdb's copy has only in-frame clones and lacks some. This repertoire shows 95,000 to 100,000 clones, more than 55% found once; its top ten account for around 15%. The CDR3 sequence is 15 residues long. Trimming removed 3 bases from V and 4 bases from J, with 12 bases in between. CDR1 and CDR2 (germline): SGHVS, FNYEAQ. The sample consisted of CD8+ T cells sorted from blood, taken at week 4, from a patient treated with tofacitinib. The V gene is TRBV7-6, the J gene TRBJ2-2; D may be TRBD1 or TRBD2 (6 bases each). The TCR was taken from a human donor with alopecia areata. The CDR3 DNA reads as TGTGCCAGCAGCTTGTGGACGGGGGCCACCGGGGAGCTGTTTTTT. As protein: CASSLWTGATGELFF.